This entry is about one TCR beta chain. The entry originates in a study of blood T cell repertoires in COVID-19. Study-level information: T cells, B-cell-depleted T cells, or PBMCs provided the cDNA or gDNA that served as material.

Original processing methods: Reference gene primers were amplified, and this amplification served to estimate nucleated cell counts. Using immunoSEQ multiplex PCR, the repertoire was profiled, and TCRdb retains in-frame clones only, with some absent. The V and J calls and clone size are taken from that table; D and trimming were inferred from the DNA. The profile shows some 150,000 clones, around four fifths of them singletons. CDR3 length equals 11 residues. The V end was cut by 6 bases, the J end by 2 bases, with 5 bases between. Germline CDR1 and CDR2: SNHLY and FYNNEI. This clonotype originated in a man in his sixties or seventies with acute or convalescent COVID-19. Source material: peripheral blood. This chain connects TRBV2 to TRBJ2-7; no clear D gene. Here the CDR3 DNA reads TGTGCCAGCAGGGGCGCCTACGAGCAGTACTTC. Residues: CASRGAYEQYF.